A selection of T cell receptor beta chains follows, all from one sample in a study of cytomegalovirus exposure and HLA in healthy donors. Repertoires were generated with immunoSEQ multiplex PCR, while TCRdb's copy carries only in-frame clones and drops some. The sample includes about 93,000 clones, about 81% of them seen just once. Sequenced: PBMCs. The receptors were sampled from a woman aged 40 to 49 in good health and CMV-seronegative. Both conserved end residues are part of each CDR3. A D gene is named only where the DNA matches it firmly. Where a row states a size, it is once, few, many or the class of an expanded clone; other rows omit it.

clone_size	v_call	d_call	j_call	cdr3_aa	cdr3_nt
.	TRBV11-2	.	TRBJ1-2	CASSPPGAGSYGYTF	TGTGCCAGCAGCCCCCCAGGCGCGGGTTCCTATGGCTACACCTTC
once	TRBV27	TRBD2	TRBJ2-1	CASSLDSTSGTYNEQFF	TGTGCCAGCAGTTTAGACTCAACTAGCGGTACCTACAATGAGCAGTTCTTC
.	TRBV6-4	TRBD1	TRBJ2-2	CASSDGTGDTGELFF	TGTGCCAGCAGTGACGGGACAGGGGACACCGGGGAGCTGTTTTTT
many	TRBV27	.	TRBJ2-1	CASHFSYNEQFF	TGTGCCAGCCACTTCTCCTACAATGAGCAGTTCTTC
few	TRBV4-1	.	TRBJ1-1	CASSQARGSLNTEAFF	TGCGCCAGCAGCCAAGCCCGGGGAAGCCTGAACACTGAAGCTTTCTTT
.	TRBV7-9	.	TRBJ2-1	CASSPKQGPHYNEQFF	TGTGCCAGCAGCCCGAAGCAGGGGCCACACTACAATGAGCAGTTCTTC
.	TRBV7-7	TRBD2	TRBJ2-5	CASSSIIAGVEETQYF	TGTGCCAGCAGCTCTATCATAGCGGGAGTAGAAGAGACCCAGTACTTC
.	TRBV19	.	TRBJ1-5	CASRGLEMRHYSNQPQHF	TGTGCCAGTAGGGGTTTGGAAATGCGACATTATAGCAATCAGCCCCAGCATTTT
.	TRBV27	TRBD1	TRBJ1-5	CASSVGTANNQPQHF	TGTGCCAGCAGTGTCGGGACAGCGAACAATCAGCCCCAGCATTTT
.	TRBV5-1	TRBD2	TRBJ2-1	CASSSGLEYNEQFF	TGCGCCAGCAGCTCGGGACTAGAATACAATGAGCAGTTCTTC
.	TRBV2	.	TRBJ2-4	CASSRNGQSKNIQYF	TGTGCCAGCAGTCGAAACGGACAGAGCAAAAACATTCAGTACTTC
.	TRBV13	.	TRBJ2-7	CASSLQNVNSYEQYF	TGTGCCAGCAGCTTACAGAACGTCAACTCCTACGAGCAGTACTTC
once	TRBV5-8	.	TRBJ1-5	CASSLWAGGNQPQHF	TGTGCCAGCAGCTTGTGGGCGGGGGGTAATCAGCCCCAGCATTTT
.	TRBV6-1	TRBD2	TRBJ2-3	CASSDWLAGASTDTQYF	TGTGCCAGCAGTGATTGGCTAGCGGGCGCCAGCACAGATACGCAGTATTTT
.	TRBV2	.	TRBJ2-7	CASSGVIGYEQYF	TGTGCCAGCAGTGGAGTGATCGGTTACGAGCAGTACTTC
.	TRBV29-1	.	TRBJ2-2	CSVQGGSGSNTGELFF	TGCAGCGTTCAGGGGGGAAGCGGGAGCAACACCGGGGAGCTGTTTTTT
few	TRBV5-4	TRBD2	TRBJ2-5	CASSPWGYGSGRTQETQYF	TGTGCCAGCAGCCCGTGGGGGTATGGTAGCGGGAGGACTCAAGAGACCCAGTACTTC
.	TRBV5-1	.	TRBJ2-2	CASTDLRGNTNTGELFF	TGCGCCAGCACCGACCTCAGAGGAAACACGAACACCGGGGAGCTGTTTTTT
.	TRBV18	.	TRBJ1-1	CASSTDRKNTEAFF	TGTGCCAGCTCGACGGACAGAAAAAACACTGAAGCTTTCTTT
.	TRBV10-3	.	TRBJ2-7	CAISVLGAGSSYEQYF	TGTGCCATCAGTGTCTTAGGCGCCGGGAGCTCCTACGAGCAGTACTTC
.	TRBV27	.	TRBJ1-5	CASQTGKQPQHF	TGTGCCAGCCAGACAGGTAAACAGCCCCAGCATTTT
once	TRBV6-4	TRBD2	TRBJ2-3	CASSALAGGLTDTQYF	TGTGCCAGCAGTGCCCTAGCGGGGGGACTCACAGATACGCAGTATTTT
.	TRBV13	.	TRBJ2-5	CASSAVTSNQYPGTQYF	TGTGCCAGCAGCGCCGTCACCTCAAACCAGTACCCAGGGACCCAGTACTTC
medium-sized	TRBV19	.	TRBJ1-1	CASSIIPSDGEAFF	TGTGCCAGTAGTATTATCCCTAGTGACGGCGAAGCTTTCTTT